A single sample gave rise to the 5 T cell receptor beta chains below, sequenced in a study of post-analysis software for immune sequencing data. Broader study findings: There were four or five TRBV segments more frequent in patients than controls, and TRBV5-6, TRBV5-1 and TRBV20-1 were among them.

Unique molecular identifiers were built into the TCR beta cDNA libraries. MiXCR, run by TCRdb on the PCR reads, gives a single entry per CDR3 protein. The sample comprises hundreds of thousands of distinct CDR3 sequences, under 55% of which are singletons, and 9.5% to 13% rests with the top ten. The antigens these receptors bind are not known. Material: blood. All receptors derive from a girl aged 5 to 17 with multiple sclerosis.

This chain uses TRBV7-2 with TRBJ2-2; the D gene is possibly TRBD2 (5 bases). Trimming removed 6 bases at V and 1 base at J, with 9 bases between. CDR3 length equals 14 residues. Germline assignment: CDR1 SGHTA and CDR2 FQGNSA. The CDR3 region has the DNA TGTGCCAGCAGAACCGAGGGGAACACCGGGGAGCTGTTTTTT. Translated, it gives CASRTEGNTGELFF.

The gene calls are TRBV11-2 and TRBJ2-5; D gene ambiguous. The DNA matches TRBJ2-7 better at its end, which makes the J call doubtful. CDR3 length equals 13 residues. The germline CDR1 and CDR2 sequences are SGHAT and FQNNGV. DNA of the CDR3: TGTGCCAGCAGCCCGAACCCCCTATACGAGCAGTACTTC. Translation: CASSPNPLYEQYF.

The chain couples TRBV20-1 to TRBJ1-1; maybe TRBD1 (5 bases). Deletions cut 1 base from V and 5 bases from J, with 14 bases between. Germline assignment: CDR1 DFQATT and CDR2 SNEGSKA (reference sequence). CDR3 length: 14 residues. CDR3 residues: CSARGAGETTEAFF. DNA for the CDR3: TGCAGTGCTAGAGGGGCGGGGGAGACGACTGAAGCTTTCTTT.

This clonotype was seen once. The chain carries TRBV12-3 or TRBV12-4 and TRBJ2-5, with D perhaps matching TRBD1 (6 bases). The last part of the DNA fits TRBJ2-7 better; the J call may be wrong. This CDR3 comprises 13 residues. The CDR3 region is CASSTGPMSEQYF. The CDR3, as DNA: TGTGCCAGCAGTACAGGGCCCATGAGCGAGCAGTACTTC.

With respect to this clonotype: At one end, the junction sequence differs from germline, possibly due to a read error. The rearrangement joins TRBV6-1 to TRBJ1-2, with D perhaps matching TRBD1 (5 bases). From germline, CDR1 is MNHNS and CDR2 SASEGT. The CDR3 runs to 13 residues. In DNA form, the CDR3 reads TGCGCCAGCAGTGATCCAGGGTGGGGTGGCTACACCTTC. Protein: CASSDPGWGGYTF.